Each of the 25 T cell receptor beta chains below was sequenced from the same sample in a study of PD-1 blockade in classical Hodgkin lymphoma. Data came from immunoSEQ multiplex PCR; TCRdb stores just in-frame clones and leaves some out. Here the sample spans more than 90,000 clones, around 78% being singletons. Time point given: cycle 4 day 1 (C4D1), after less than 7 weeks of nivolumab. Every one of the patients relapsed after autologous stem cell transplantation (brentuximab vedotin exposure was variable). This sample comprised peripheral blood mononuclear cells (PBMCs), obtained before the fourth cycle of nivolumab. These receptors were collected from a human donor with classical Hodgkin lymphoma.

The gene calls are TRBV5-1 and TRBJ2-5; unclear D gene. With the DNA end fitting TRBJ2-7 better, the J assignment may be wrong. Germline V gene lookup returns CDR1 SGHRS and CDR2 YFSETQ. The CDR3 runs to 15 residues. DNA for the CDR3: TGCGCCAGCAGCTTGAACGCAGTAACGGGTGACGAGCAGTACTTC. It translates to CASSLNAVTGDEQYF.

This clone was observed a few times. The V call is TRBV6-1, the J call TRBJ2-1; D may correspond to TRBD1 or TRBD2 (5 bases each). Germline CDR1 MNHNS, CDR2 SASEGT. This CDR3 has 15 amino acids. The V end was cut by 0 bases, the J end by 5 bases, with 11 bases between. The CDR3, as DNA: TGTGCCAGCAGTGAAGCGGGGGACCCCAACAATGAGCAGTTCTTC. It is translated as CASSEAGDPNNEQFF.

About this clone itself: One junction end disagrees with the germline gene, perhaps due to a read error. This chain joins TRBV30 and TRBJ2-5; TRBD2 matches at 7 bases. The CDR3 has 13 residues. Germline V CDR1 and CDR2: GTSNPN, SVGIG (reference sequence). CDR3 bases: TGTGCCTGGAGTGTAAAAGGCGGGAGAACGTGTAACTTC. This gives the protein CAWSVKGGRTCNF.

The chain uses TRBV19 and TRBJ1-2; TRBD1 is a possible D gene (5 bases). Germline CDR1 LNHDA, CDR2 SQIVND (reference sequence). Trimming cost V 7 bases and J 7 bases, with 16 bases left between them. The CDR3 contains 13 residues. Here the CDR3 reads CASTPSRGVGYTF. CDR3 DNA: TGTGCCAGTACCCCTTCACGAGGGGTTGGCTACACCTTC.

This rearrangement joins TRBV19 to TRBJ1-4; 11 positions match TRBD1. CDR1 LNHDA and CDR2 SQIVND come from the germline V gene (reference sequence). The CDR3 is 14 amino acids. Trimming at V came to 5 bases and at J to 7 bases, leaving 3 bases not matched to a gene. The CDR3 sequence: CASSVDRGREKLFF. CDR3 sequence (DNA): TGTGCCAGTAGTGTGGACAGGGGGCGTGAAAAACTGTTTTTT.

The CDR3 DNA reads as TGTGCCAGCAGCCCCCGGGAAGGGAGCGCAGATACGCAGTATTTT. The encoded protein is CASSPREGSADTQYF. The V call is TRBV9, the J call TRBJ2-3; maybe TRBD2 (5 bases). V lost 4 bases, J lost 4 bases, and 16 bases lay in between. The CDR3 covers 15 residues. Germline V gene data show CDR1 as SGDLS and CDR2 as YYNGEE.

V usage is TRBV2 and J usage is TRBJ1-4; D gene uncertain. CDR1 and CDR2 from the germline V gene are SNHLY and FYNNEI. The CDR3 covers 15 residues. The V gene lost 6 bases and the J gene lost 0 bases, with 11 bases spanning the gap. Here the CDR3 DNA reads TGTGCCAGCAGGTGGGCCGCAGCAACTAATGAAAAACTGTTTTTT. Translated: CASRWAAATNEKLFF.

This chain connects TRBV9 to TRBJ1-1; D gene ambiguous. The CDR3 length is 15 residues. Per the germline V gene, CDR1 is SGDLS and CDR2 is YYNGEE. V was shortened by 3 bases and J by 0 bases, with 12 bases between the two germline ends. The CDR3 loop reads CASSGTTSMNTEAFF. The CDR3 region has the DNA TGTGCCAGCAGCGGAACGACAAGCATGAACACTGAAGCTTTCTTT.

V usage is TRBV5-1 and J usage is TRBJ2-1, with TRBD2 as a possible D gene (5 bases). Trimming took 2 bases from V and 5 from J, leaving 17 bases between them. The CDR3 is made up of 16 amino acids. Germline V gene lookup returns CDR1 SGHRS and CDR2 YFSETQ. CDR3 in amino acids: CASSLYREPPHNEQFF. DNA of the CDR3: TGCGCCAGCAGCTTATACCGGGAACCTCCCCACAATGAGCAGTTCTTC.

CDR3 sequence: CASSQEGVPNSPLHF. The CDR3 DNA reads TGTGCCAGCAGCCAAGAGGGGGTCCCGAATTCACCCCTCCACTTT. The chain combines TRBV4-2 with TRBJ1-6, with D perhaps TRBD1 (5 bases). Germline lookup yields CDR1 LGHNA and CDR2 YNFKEQ. CDR3 length: 15 amino acids. Deletions cut 0 bases from V and 7 bases from J, with 10 bases between.

The J gene is TRBJ2-5, the V gene TRBV27, with 8 positions matching TRBD1. In germline, CDR1 is MNHEY, CDR2 SMNVEV (reference sequence). This CDR3 contains 13 residues. Unmatched junction bases numbered 5, after V lost 5 bases and J lost 6 bases. The DNA for the CDR3 is TGTGCCAGCAGTCCAACAGGGGGGAAGACCCAGTACTTC. It specifies CASSPTGGKTQYF.

The chain links TRBV4-1 to TRBJ1-5, with 12 bases lining up with TRBD1. This CDR3 is built from 15 residues. The junction had 6 bases not matched to a gene; V was cut back by 3 bases and J by 9 bases. CDR1 and CDR2 from the germline V gene are MGHRA and YSYEKL. CDR3 sequence reads: CASSQGQGATGPQHF. For the CDR3, the DNA is TGCGCCAGCAGCCAGGGACAGGGGGCCACAGGGCCCCAGCATTTT.

The chain couples TRBV7-6 to TRBJ2-2; D is uncertain. The CDR3 runs 11 residues. Trimming took off 5 bases at V and 6 bases at J, with 4 bases between the two ends. The germline V gene has CDR1 SGHVS and CDR2 FNYEAQ. The CDR3 protein is CASSPSGELFF. CDR3 bases: TGTGCCAGCAGCCCATCCGGGGAGCTGTTTTTT.

The chain links TRBV10-3 to TRBJ2-7; no clear D gene. V was clipped by 2 bases and J by 2 bases, with 7 bases between them. Germline-derived CDR1 and CDR2 are ENHRY and SYGVKD. The CDR3 covers 13 residues. The CDR3 DNA follows: TGTGCCATCAGTGAGGGGGTTACCTACGAGCAGTACTTC. Protein: CAISEGVTYEQYF.

J is TRBJ2-5 and V is TRBV6-6; D not certain. Trimming cost V 0 bases and J 6 bases, with 11 bases left between them. CDR3 length: 14 amino acids. Germline loops: CDR1 MNHNY, CDR2 SVGAGI (reference sequence). CDR3 region: CASSYSSPGKTQYF. The CDR3 coding sequence is TGTGCCAGCAGTTACTCTAGCCCCGGAAAGACCCAGTACTTC.

The chain couples TRBV12-5 to TRBJ2-7; TRBD1 might be the D (6 bases). CDR3 length: 20 amino acids. Trimming shortened V by 6 bases and J by 0 bases, and 30 bases separated the two germline ends. Germline V lookup: CDR1 LGHNT, CDR2 FRNRAP. This chain's CDR3 is CASGPDYPDRTALDSYEQYF. DNA of the CDR3: TGTGCTAGTGGCCCCGACTATCCGGACAGAACCGCGTTAGACTCCTACGAGCAGTACTTC.

V and J are TRBV11-3 and TRBJ1-1, with D unresolved. This CDR3 comprises 14 residues. Germline CDR1 is SGHNT and CDR2 is YENEEA. Trimming stripped 5 bases from V and 1 base from J, with 11 bases between. In DNA form, the CDR3 reads TGTGCCAGCAGCGTCCGTAAGCCGAACACTGAAGCTTTCTTT. It translates to CASSVRKPNTEAFF.

J is TRBJ2-7 and V is TRBV19; tentative D call: TRBD2 (6 bases). The CDR3 is 11 residues long. Trimming removed 8 bases at V and 3 bases at J, with 8 bases between. Germline CDR1 is LNHDA and CDR2 is SQIVND (reference sequence). The CDR3 bases are TGTGCCAGTGGGACTCACTACGAGCAGTACTTC. Amino acid sequence: CASGTHYEQYF.

The chain has TRBV15 and TRBJ1-5, with D uncertain. Germline CDR1 is LNHNV and CDR2 is YYDKDF (reference sequence). There are 15 residues in the CDR3. V lost 3 bases to trimming and J lost 3 bases, with 12 bases between them. Here the CDR3 reads CATSSLGGFNQPQHF. CDR3 bases: TGTGCCACCAGCAGTCTGGGTGGCTTCAATCAGCCCCAGCATTTT. Variable domain in full (rest from reference TRBV15 and TRBJ1-5): DAMVIQNPRYQVTQFGKPVTLSCSQTLNHNVMYWYQQKSSQAPKLLFHYYDKDFNNEADTPDNFQSRRPNTSFCFLDIRSPGLGDTAMYLCATSSLGGFNQPQHFGDGTRLSIL.

This chain connects TRBV10-3 to TRBJ2-5, with 10 bases matching TRBD1. This CDR3 has 13 amino acids. CDR1 and CDR2 (germline): ENHRY, SYGVKD. Trimming took 6 bases from V and 3 from J; bases not matched to a gene: 1. The CDR3, as DNA: TGTGCCATCAGGGGACAGGGGAAAGAGACCCAGTACTTC. Translation gives CAIRGQGKETQYF.

This clone showed up just a few times. This chain uses TRBV6-5 with TRBJ2-7, with D perhaps TRBD2 (6 bases). V was clipped by 0 bases and J by 4 bases, with 10 bases between them. Germline CDR1 reads MNHEY; CDR2 reads SVGAGI. This CDR3 spans 14 amino acids. CDR3 loop: CASSYSYGGYEQYF. For the CDR3, the DNA is TGTGCCAGCAGTTACTCTTATGGGGGGTACGAGCAGTACTTC.

The chain's CDR3 is CASSLSRGLREKLFF. As DNA, the CDR3 is TGTGCCAGCAGCTTATCTCGGGGACTCCGGGAAAAACTGTTTTTT. V gene TRBV7-9 combines with J gene TRBJ1-4, with D perhaps matching TRBD1 (5 bases). There are 15 residues in the CDR3. Trimming cost V 2 bases and J 8 bases, with 15 bases left between them. The germline V gene has CDR1 SEHNR and CDR2 FQNEAQ (reference sequence).

J is TRBJ2-3 and V is TRBV5-1; weak D call: TRBD2 (6 bases). The CDR3 runs to 13 residues. CDR1 and CDR2 (germline): SGHRS, YFSETQ. V dropped 9 bases and J dropped 1 base, with 12 bases sitting between them. CDR3 nucleotide sequence: TGCGCCACTGCCTCGGGGGGCACAGATACGCAGTATTTT. Its protein is CATASGGTDTQYF.

This clone was found a few times. The CDR3 DNA follows: TGTGCCAGCAGTGAACACCTCGAGCAGTACTTC. Residues: CASSEHLEQYF. The chain employs TRBV6-1 and TRBJ2-7; D not certain. V was pared by 2 bases and J by 6 bases, with 5 bases between. Germline V gene data show CDR1 as MNHNS and CDR2 as SASEGT. CDR3 size: 11 residues.

The chain recombines TRBV4-2 with TRBJ1-2; a possible D gene is TRBD1 (5 bases). V was clipped by 0 bases and J by 4 bases, with 15 bases between them. The CDR3 sequence is 16 residues long. CDR1 LGHNA and CDR2 YNFKEQ come from the germline V gene. As DNA, the CDR3 is TGTGCCAGCAGCCAAGAGTTGCAGGCAGGGATCTATGGCTACACCTTC. Translating it yields CASSQELQAGIYGYTF.